The rows below give T cell receptor beta chains drawn from one sample of a study of T cells in Graves' hyperthyroidism and ophthalmopathy. TCRdb independently ran MiXCR on the multiplex PCR reads; one entry per CDR3 protein. In the table there are about 570,000 distinct CDR3 sequences, just over 45% of which are singletons. Specimen: peripheral blood or thyroid tissue (not recorded which). Receptors originate from an adult woman with Graves' disease, either hyperthyroidism or ophthalmopathy (not recorded which). CDR3s include the opening cysteine and the closing phenylalanine or tryptophan. D genes are given only for firm matches. Some rows mark clone size as missing; the rest say once, few, many or name a class of expanded clone.

size: .
V: TRBV24-1
D: TRBD1
J: TRBJ2-5
DNA: TGTGCCACCAGTGAATCCGGGACAGGGGAGACCCAGTACTTC
CDR3: CATSESGTGETQYF

size: .
V: TRBV2
D: .
J: TRBJ1-2
DNA: TGTGCCAGCAGTGAAGCGATTAATGGCTACACCTTC
CDR3: CASSEAINGYTF

size: many
V: TRBV7-8
D: .
J: TRBJ1-5
DNA: TGTGCCAGCAGCACCCGGACAGGCAATCAGCCCCAGCATTTT
CDR3: CASSTRTGNQPQHF

size: .
V: TRBV7-9
D: .
J: TRBJ1-3
DNA: TGTGCCAGCAGCTTAGACCCTAGCGCGCCCGGAAACACCATATATTTT
CDR3: CASSLDPSAPGNTIYF

size: .
V: TRBV11-2
D: TRBD2
J: TRBJ2-5
DNA: TGTGCCAGCAGTCTGGGTGGACTAGCGGGGGTACAACAAGAGACCCAGTACTTC
CDR3: CASSLGGLAGVQQETQYF

size: many
V: TRBV12-3/TRBV12-4
D: .
J: TRBJ1-2
DNA: TGTGCCAGCAGTGTAGAGACAGGCAACTATGGCTACACCTTC
CDR3: CASSVETGNYGYTF

size: .
V: TRBV19
D: .
J: TRBJ1-1
DNA: TGTGCCAGTAGTATTAACAGGGCGACTGAAGCTTTCTTT
CDR3: CASSINRATEAFF

size: many
V: TRBV5-1
D: TRBD1
J: TRBJ2-7
DNA: TGCGCCAGCAGCTCCGGGACAGGGGCACCATACGAGCAGTACTTC
CDR3: CASSSGTGAPYEQYF

size: .
V: TRBV7-3
D: .
J: TRBJ1-1
DNA: TGTGCCAGCAGCTTGGAGGTAGGGGCTGATGATGAAGCTTTCTTT
CDR3: CASSLEVGADDEAFF

size: many
V: TRBV4-1
D: .
J: TRBJ1-6
DNA: TGCGCCAGCAATTCAGATAATTCACCCCTCCACTTT
CDR3: CASNSDNSPLHF

size: .
V: TRBV29-1
D: .
J: TRBJ2-1
DNA: TGCAGCGGCGACGCCTACAATGAGCAGTTCTTC
CDR3: CSGDAYNEQFF

size: .
V: TRBV24-1
D: .
J: TRBJ2-4
DNA: TGTGCCACCAGAACAGGGTGCAAAAACATTCAGTACTGG
CDR3: CATRTGCKNIQYW

size: .
V: TRBV20-1
D: TRBD1
J: TRBJ1-1
DNA: TGCAGTGCTCGACAGGGAGCGGACGAAGCTTTCTTT
CDR3: CSARQGADEAFF

size: many
V: TRBV4-1
D: TRBD1
J: TRBJ1-2
DNA: TGCGCCAGCAGCCACTCAGGGACAGGGGGTGAAGGCTATGGCTACACCTTC
CDR3: CASSHSGTGGEGYGYTF

size: .
V: TRBV19
D: .
J: TRBJ1-5
DNA: TGTGCCAGTAGTGAGGCGGCGGGGACCCAGCATTTT
CDR3: CASSEAAGTQHF

size: .
V: TRBV9
D: .
J: TRBJ2-7
DNA: TGTGCCAGCAGCGCCTACGGACCAAGCGCGGAGCAGTACTTC
CDR3: CASSAYGPSAEQYF

size: .
V: TRBV20-1
D: .
J: TRBJ2-6
DNA: .
CDR3: CSASWAQGAVTEAF

size: .
V: TRBV2
D: .
J: TRBJ1-1
DNA: TGTGCCAGCGGTGAGGAGACGGTGAACACTGAAGCTTTCTTT
CDR3: CASGEETVNTEAFF

size: many
V: TRBV12-3/TRBV12-4
D: .
J: TRBJ2-5
DNA: TGTGCCAGCAGTAGGACGGACCAAGAGACCCAGTACTTC
CDR3: CASSRTDQETQYF

size: few
V: TRBV28
D: .
J: TRBJ1-1
DNA: TGTGCCAGCAGTTACCCGACTGGGAGGAACACTGAAGCTTTCTTT
CDR3: CASSYPTGRNTEAFF

size: many
V: TRBV2
D: .
J: TRBJ1-1
DNA: TGTGCCAGCACGGTAGGAAACACTGAAGCTTTCTTT
CDR3: CASTVGNTEAFF

size: .
V: TRBV30
D: .
J: TRBJ1-6
DNA: TGTGCCTGGAGTGTGGTCAGCATTAATTCACCCCTCCACTTT
CDR3: CAWSVVSINSPLHF

size: many
V: TRBV2
D: .
J: TRBJ2-5
DNA: TGTGCCAGCAGAGGAGCGGGCTTTCAAGAGACCCAGTACTTC
CDR3: CASRGAGFQETQYF

size: .
V: TRBV9
D: .
J: TRBJ1-2
DNA: TGTGCCAGCAGCGACTCCGGGGACCGTAACTATGGCTACACCTTC
CDR3: CASSDSGDRNYGYTF

size: .
V: TRBV20-1
D: TRBD2
J: TRBJ2-5
DNA: TGCAGTGCTTTAATCGGGGGGAAACAAGAGACCCAGTACTTC
CDR3: CSALIGGKQETQYF

size: many
V: TRBV7-9
D: TRBD2
J: TRBJ2-7
DNA: TGTGCCAGCAGCTACGGAGGGACTAGCGGGTACGAGCAGTACTTC
CDR3: CASSYGGTSGYEQYF

size: .
V: TRBV24-1
D: TRBD1
J: TRBJ2-5
DNA: TGTGCCACCAGTGATTTTGGCGGGACAGGGCGGGAGACCCAGTACTTC
CDR3: CATSDFGGTGRETQYF

size: .
V: TRBV6-5
D: TRBD2
J: TRBJ2-7
DNA: TGTGCCAGCAGCTTCTCTAGCGGTATACTACGAGAGCAGTACTTC
CDR3: CASSFSSGILREQYF

size: many
V: TRBV7-3
D: TRBD2
J: TRBJ2-5
DNA: TGTGCCAGCAGCTTTCGTGCGGGAGAAGAGACCCAGTACTTC
CDR3: CASSFRAGEETQYF

size: .
V: TRBV2
D: .
J: TRBJ1-5
DNA: TGTGCCAGCAGTTGGCCGGGATACAATCAGCCCCAGCATTTT
CDR3: CASSWPGYNQPQHF

size: .
V: TRBV9
D: TRBD2
J: TRBJ2-7
DNA: TGTGCCAGCAGCCCTCGCCTAGCGGGCCTACGGGAGCAGTACTTC
CDR3: CASSPRLAGLREQYF

size: many
V: TRBV5-5
D: .
J: TRBJ1-2
DNA: TGTGCCAGCAGCTTGTTACCAAATGGCTACACCTTC
CDR3: CASSLLPNGYTF

size: .
V: TRBV7-2
D: .
J: TRBJ2-6
DNA: TGTGCCAGCAGCCCCAGAGGGTCGGGGGCCAACGTCCTGACTTTC
CDR3: CASSPRGSGANVLTF